The clone carrying this T cell receptor beta chain was recorded only once. This sample was included in a study of control samples from healthy donors and cancer patients. Germline V CDR1 and CDR2: SGHRS, YFSETQ. CDR3 length: 13 amino acids. The V end was cut by 4 bases, the J end by 3 bases, with 10 bases between. Generated by immunoSEQ multiplex PCR, the TCRdb table keeps only in-frame clones and is missing some. Of 100,000 to 150,000 clones in the sample, about 90% are singletons; the top ten hold around 7.6%. The gene calls are TRBV5-1 and TRBJ1-1; the D gene is possibly TRBD1 (5 bases). Sequenced sample: PBMCs. This clonotype originated in a man in his forties or fifties with head and neck cancer. Here the CDR3 DNA reads TGCGCCAGCAGCGGTGGGGGGGACACTGAAGCTTTCTTT. Translated, it gives CASSGGGDTEAFF.